This T cell receptor (beta chain) emerged from a study of technical replicates of blood from a few donors. Only in-frame clones appear in the TCRdb table, and some are missing; sequencing was by immunoSEQ multiplex PCR. This table holds some 83,000 clones, 90% to 95% found once. The CDR3 totals 14 residues. The V segment lost 4 bases and the J segment 6 bases; nucleotides outside the gene matches: 6. Looked up from germline, CDR1 is MGHRA and CDR2 is YSYEKL. The V call is TRBV4-1, the J call TRBJ1-2; the match to TRBD1 covers 9 bases. Sequencing was done on a sample of T cells isolated from PBMCs. The origin of this receptor is a human donor in good health. CDR3 amino acids: CASSRIGTGNGYTF. The CDR3 DNA follows: TGCGCCAGCAGCCGTATAGGGACAGGGAATGGCTACACCTTC.